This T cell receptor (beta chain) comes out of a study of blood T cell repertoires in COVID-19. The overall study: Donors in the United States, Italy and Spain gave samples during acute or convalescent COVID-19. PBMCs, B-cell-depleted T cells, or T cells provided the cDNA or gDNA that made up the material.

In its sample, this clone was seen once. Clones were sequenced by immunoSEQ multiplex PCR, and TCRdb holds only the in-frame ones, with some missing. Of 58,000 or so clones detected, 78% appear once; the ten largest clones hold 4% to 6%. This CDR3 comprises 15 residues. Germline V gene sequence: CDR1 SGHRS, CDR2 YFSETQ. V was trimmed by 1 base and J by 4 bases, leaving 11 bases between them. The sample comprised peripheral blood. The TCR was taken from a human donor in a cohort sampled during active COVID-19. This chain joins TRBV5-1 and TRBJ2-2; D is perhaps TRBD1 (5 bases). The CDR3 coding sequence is TGCGCCAGCAGCTTGATGGGGCTGGGCACCGGGGAGCTGTTTTTT. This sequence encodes CASSLMGLGTGELFF.